This T cell receptor (beta chain) appears in the sequencing data of a study of blood T cell repertoires in COVID-19. About the study: The analysed material was cDNA or gDNA that came from T cells, B-cell-depleted T cells, or PBMCs.

In germline, CDR1 is SGHTA, CDR2 FQGNSA. This CDR3 comprises 16 residues. The ends were cut back, 5 bases at V and 1 base at J, with 16 bases in the middle. Profiled with immunoSEQ multiplex PCR; TCRdb holds only in-frame clones, not every one. The sample records approximately 210,000 clones, about 86% being singletons. The source of this sequence is a woman aged 45-60 years with acute COVID-19. Specimen: PBMCs or T cells enriched from blood (not recorded which). V usage is TRBV7-2 and J usage is TRBJ2-3; D gene unclear. CDR3 protein: CASSDRSVGRTDTQYF. CDR3 nucleotide sequence: TGTGCCAGCAGCGATCGGAGTGTTGGTCGCACAGATACGCAGTATTTT.